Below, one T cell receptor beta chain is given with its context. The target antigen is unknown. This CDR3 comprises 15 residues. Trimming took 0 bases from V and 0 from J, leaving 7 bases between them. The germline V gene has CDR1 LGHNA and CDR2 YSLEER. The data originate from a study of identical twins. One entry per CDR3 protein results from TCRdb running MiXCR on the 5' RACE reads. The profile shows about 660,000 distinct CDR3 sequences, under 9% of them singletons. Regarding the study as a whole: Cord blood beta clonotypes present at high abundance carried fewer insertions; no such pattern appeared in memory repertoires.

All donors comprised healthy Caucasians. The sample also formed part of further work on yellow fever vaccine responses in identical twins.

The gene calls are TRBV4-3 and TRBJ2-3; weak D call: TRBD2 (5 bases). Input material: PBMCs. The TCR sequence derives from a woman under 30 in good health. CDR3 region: CASSQDRTSTDTQYF. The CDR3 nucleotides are TGCGCCAGCAGCCAAGATCGGACTAGCACAGATACGCAGTATTTT.